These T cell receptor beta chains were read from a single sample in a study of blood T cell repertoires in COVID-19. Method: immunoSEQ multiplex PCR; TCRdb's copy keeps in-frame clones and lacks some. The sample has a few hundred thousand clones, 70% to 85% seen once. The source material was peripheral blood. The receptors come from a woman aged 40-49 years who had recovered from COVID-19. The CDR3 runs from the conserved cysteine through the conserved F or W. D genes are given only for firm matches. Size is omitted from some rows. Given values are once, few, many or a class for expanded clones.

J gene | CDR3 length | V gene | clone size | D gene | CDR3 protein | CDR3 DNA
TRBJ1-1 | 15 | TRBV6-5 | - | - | CASSYSDTQGTEAFF | TGTGCCAGCAGTTACTCGGACACCCAGGGAACTGAAGCTTTCTTT
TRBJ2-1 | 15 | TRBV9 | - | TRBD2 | CASSVLAGGLGEQFF | TGTGCCAGCAGCGTACTAGCGGGGGGGCTAGGTGAGCAGTTCTTC
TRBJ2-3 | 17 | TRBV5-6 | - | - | CASSLVGASAGPDTQYF | TGTGCCAGCAGCTTGGTGGGGGCCAGCGCCGGGCCAGATACGCAGTATTTT
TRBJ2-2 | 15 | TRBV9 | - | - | CASSVWGEGTGELFF | TGTGCCAGCAGCGTATGGGGGGAAGGGACCGGGGAGCTGTTTTTT
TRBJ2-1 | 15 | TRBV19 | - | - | CASSIEGSFYNEQFF | TGTGCCAGTAGTATCGAGGGTAGTTTCTACAATGAGCAGTTCTTC
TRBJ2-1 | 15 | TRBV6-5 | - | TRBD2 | CASSPRLAGSLGQFF | TGTGCCAGCAGTCCTCGACTAGCGGGGAGCCTTGGGCAGTTCTTC
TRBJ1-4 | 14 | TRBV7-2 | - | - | CASSYTPTNEKLFF | TGTGCCAGCAGTTACACCCCAACTAATGAAAAACTGTTTTTT
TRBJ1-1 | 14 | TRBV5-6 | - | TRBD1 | CASSLTMTGTAAFF | TGTGCCAGCAGCTTGACTATGACAGGGACGGCAGCTTTCTTT
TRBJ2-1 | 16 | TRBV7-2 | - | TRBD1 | CASSLVGTGGRNEQFF | TGTGCCAGCAGCTTAGTAGGGACAGGGGGTAGGAATGAGCAGTTCTTC
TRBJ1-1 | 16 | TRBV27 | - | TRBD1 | CASSRVTGEGNTEAFF | TGTGCCAGCAGTCGAGTGACAGGGGAGGGGAACACTGAAGCTTTCTTT
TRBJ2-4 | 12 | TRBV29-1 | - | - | CSVAREENIQYF | TGCAGCGTTGCGAGGGAAGAGAACATTCAGTACTTC
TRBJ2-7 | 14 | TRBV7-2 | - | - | CASTFDSSSYEQYF | TGTGCCAGCACCTTCGACAGTAGCTCCTACGAGCAGTACTTC
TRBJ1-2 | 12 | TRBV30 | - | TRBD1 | CAWSPGGPGYTF | TGTGCCTGGAGTCCAGGGGGGCCGGGCTACACCTTC
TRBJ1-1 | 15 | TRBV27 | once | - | CASRLEGAENTEAFF | TGTGCCAGCAGATTGGAAGGGGCCGAGAACACTGAAGCTTTCTTT
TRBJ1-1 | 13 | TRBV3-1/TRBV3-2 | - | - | CASSQRTGTEAFF | TGTGCCAGCAGCCAAAGGACGGGAACTGAAGCTTTCTTT
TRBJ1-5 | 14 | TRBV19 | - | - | CASSITGPNQPQHF | TGTGCCAGTAGTATCACAGGGCCTAATCAGCCCCAGCATTTT
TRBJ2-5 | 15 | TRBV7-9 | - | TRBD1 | CASSLADRAGGTQYF | TGTGCCAGCAGCTTAGCGGACAGGGCCGGTGGGACCCAGTACTTC
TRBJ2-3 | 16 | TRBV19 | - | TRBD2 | CASSRRGTSGTDTQYF | TGTGCCAGTAGTAGACGGGGGACTAGCGGCACAGATACGCAGTATTTT
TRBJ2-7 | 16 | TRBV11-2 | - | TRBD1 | CASSLRWTGGKMEQYF | TGTGCCAGCAGCTTAAGGTGGACAGGGGGCAAAATGGAGCAGTACTTC
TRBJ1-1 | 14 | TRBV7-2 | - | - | CASDPLRPNTEAFF | TGTGCCAGCGACCCCCTGAGGCCAAACACTGAAGCTTTCTTT
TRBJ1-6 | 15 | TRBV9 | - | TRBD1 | CASSVSGQLNSPLHF | TGTGCCAGCAGCGTCTCGGGACAGCTAAATTCACCCCTCCACTTT
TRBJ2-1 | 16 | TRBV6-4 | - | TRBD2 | CASSDSSRGGYNEQFF | TGTGCCAGCAGTGACTCCTCGCGGGGGGGATACAATGAGCAGTTCTTC
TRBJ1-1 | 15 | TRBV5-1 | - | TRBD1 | CASSGGQGGGTEAFF | TGCGCCAGCAGCGGCGGACAGGGAGGAGGCACTGAAGCTTTCTTT
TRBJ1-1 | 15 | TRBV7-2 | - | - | CASSDGAGAGSEAFF | TGTGCCAGCAGCGACGGGGCGGGGGCCGGGTCTGAAGCTTTCTTT
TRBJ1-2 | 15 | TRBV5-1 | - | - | CASKLGGSARYGYTF | TGCGCCAGCAAACTGGGGGGTTCGGCTCGTTATGGCTACACCTTC
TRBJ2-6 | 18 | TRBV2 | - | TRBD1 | CASSEFTGVSSGANVLTF | TGTGCCAGCAGTGAATTCACAGGGGTTTCCTCTGGGGCCAACGTCCTGACTTTC
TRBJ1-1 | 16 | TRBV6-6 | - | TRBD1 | CASSYSLGQGNTEAFF | TGTGCCAGCAGTTACTCGTTAGGACAGGGAAACACTGAAGCTTTCTTT
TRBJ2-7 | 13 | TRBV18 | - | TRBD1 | CASSPSTGGEQYF | TGTGCCAGCTCACCATCGACAGGGGGCGAGCAGTACTTC
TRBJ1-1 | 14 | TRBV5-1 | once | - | CASSLALEGTEAFF | TGCGCCAGCAGCTTGGCCCTGGAGGGCACTGAAGCTTTCTTT
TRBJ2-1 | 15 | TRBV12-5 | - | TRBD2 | CASQGLADGYNEQFF | TGTGCTAGCCAGGGCCTAGCGGACGGATACAATGAGCAGTTCTTC
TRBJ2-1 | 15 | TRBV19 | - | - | CASSKQGHSYNEQFF | TGTGCCAGTAGCAAGCAGGGCCACTCCTACAATGAGCAGTTCTTC
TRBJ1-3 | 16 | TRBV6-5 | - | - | CASSYSLSTSGNTIYF | TGTGCCAGCAGTTACAGTCTGAGCACCTCTGGAAACACCATATATTTT
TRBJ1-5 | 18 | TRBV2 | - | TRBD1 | CASSETMGQGAGNQPQHF | TGTGCCAGCAGTGAAACGATGGGACAGGGGGCCGGCAATCAGCCCCAGCATTTT
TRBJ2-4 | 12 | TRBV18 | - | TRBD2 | CASRLGGDIQYF | TGTGCCAGCCGTTTGGGGGGGGACATTCAGTACTTC
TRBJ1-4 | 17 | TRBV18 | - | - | CASSPPSTGGVTEKLFF | TGTGCCAGCTCACCCCCATCGACGGGGGGCGTTACTGAAAAACTGTTTTTT
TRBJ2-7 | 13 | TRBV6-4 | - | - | CASSNLDTYEQYF | TGTGCCAGCAGTAACCTCGACACCTACGAGCAGTACTTC
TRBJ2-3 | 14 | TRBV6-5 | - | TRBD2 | CASRSGLVGDTQYF | TGTGCCAGCAGATCAGGACTAGTCGGAGATACGCAGTATTTT